This T cell receptor beta chain was sequenced during a study of response to subunit inactivated influenza vaccine. Whole-study findings and limits: It was the authors' suggestion that each seasonal influenza vaccination recruits few new T cells.

This CDR3 has 14 residues. Deletions cut 2 bases from V and 2 bases from J, with 8 bases between. This clonotype was counted a few times. Its antigen is unknown. One entry per CDR3 protein results from TCRdb running MiXCR on the RT-PCR reads. The sample contains about 170,000 distinct CDR3 sequences, around 10% of which appear only once. The gene calls are TRBV12-3 or TRBV12-4 and TRBJ2-3; D might be TRBD2 (6 bases). The sequence was collected from a man aged 50 to 75 who received an inactivated influenza vaccine. The material was CD8+ T cells sorted from PBMCs, obtained around 25 months after vaccination. The CDR3, as DNA: TGTGCCAGCAGTTTATGGGACTTCACAGATACGCAGTATTTT. Translated: CASSLWDFTDTQYF.